A selection of T cell receptor beta chains follows, all from one sample in a study of shared clonotypes between healthy human individuals. Assay used: immunoSEQ multiplex PCR; TCRdb lists only in-frame clones, some missing. The sample has some 1,600,000 clones; 95% to 99% are singletons. Sequenced sample: naive CD4+ T cells sorted from blood. The receptor set was obtained from a man aged 25-40 years in good health. CDR3s include the opening cysteine and the closing phenylalanine or tryptophan. D genes are given only for firm matches. A row's size may be missing; if present it is once, few, many or a size class.

j_call: TRBJ2-2
clone_size: .
d_call: .
v_call: TRBV12-5
cdr3_nt: TGTGCTAGTGCAACGAGGAACACCGGGGAGCTGTTTTTT
cdr3_aa: CASATRNTGELFF

j_call: TRBJ1-2
clone_size: .
d_call: TRBD1
v_call: TRBV5-4
cdr3_nt: TGTGCCAGCAGCTACGGACAGGTGTATGGCTACACCTTC
cdr3_aa: CASSYGQVYGYTF

j_call: TRBJ1-2
clone_size: .
d_call: TRBD1
v_call: TRBV5-1
cdr3_nt: TGCGCCAGCAGCTTCGGACAGGGCTATGGCTACACCTTC
cdr3_aa: CASSFGQGYGYTF

j_call: TRBJ2-3
clone_size: once
d_call: .
v_call: TRBV9
cdr3_nt: TGTGCCAGCAGCGGCGACAACAGATACACAGATACGCAGTATTTT
cdr3_aa: CASSGDNRYTDTQYF

j_call: TRBJ2-7
clone_size: .
d_call: .
v_call: TRBV28
cdr3_nt: TGTGCCAGCAGTCTATATACTTGGGGGCGGGATTACGAGCAGTACTTC
cdr3_aa: CASSLYTWGRDYEQYF

j_call: TRBJ1-5
clone_size: .
d_call: .
v_call: TRBV7-2
cdr3_nt: TGTGCCAGCAGCTTTGGGGAATTCAGTCAGCCCCAGCATTTT
cdr3_aa: CASSFGEFSQPQHF

j_call: TRBJ1-5
clone_size: .
d_call: .
v_call: TRBV4-1
cdr3_nt: TGCGCCAGCAGCCTAGAGGGACCCCTCAGCAATCAGCCCCAGCATTTT
cdr3_aa: CASSLEGPLSNQPQHF

j_call: TRBJ2-2
clone_size: .
d_call: .
v_call: TRBV28
cdr3_nt: TGTGCCAGCAAACGTGCCGGGGAGCTGTTTTTT
cdr3_aa: CASKRAGELFF

j_call: TRBJ2-1
clone_size: .
d_call: TRBD2
v_call: TRBV10-3
cdr3_nt: TGTGCCATCAGTGACGCAACCGGGACTAGCGGGAGGAGGGATGAGCAGTTCTTC
cdr3_aa: CAISDATGTSGRRDEQFF

j_call: TRBJ2-7
clone_size: .
d_call: TRBD1
v_call: TRBV5-1
cdr3_nt: TGCGCCAGCAGCGACAGGGGGCCCTACGAGCAGTACTTC
cdr3_aa: CASSDRGPYEQYF

j_call: TRBJ2-1
clone_size: .
d_call: .
v_call: TRBV5-4
cdr3_nt: TGTGCCAGCAGCTTGAAATCGGGAGTAATCAATGAGCAGTTCTTC
cdr3_aa: CASSLKSGVINEQFF

j_call: TRBJ2-5
clone_size: .
d_call: .
v_call: TRBV28
cdr3_nt: TGTGCCAGCAGTCCCGCGGGCCTTTTTCAAGAGACCCAGTACTTC
cdr3_aa: CASSPAGLFQETQYF

j_call: TRBJ2-7
clone_size: .
d_call: TRBD1
v_call: TRBV5-1
cdr3_nt: TGCGCCAGCAGCTTGGGGGCAGGGGGTATCTACGAGCAGTACTTC
cdr3_aa: CASSLGAGGIYEQYF

j_call: TRBJ1-1
clone_size: .
d_call: TRBD1
v_call: TRBV4-3
cdr3_nt: TGCGCCAGCAGCCGGGACAGGGTGCAAGTGAACACTGAAGCTTTCTTT
cdr3_aa: CASSRDRVQVNTEAFF